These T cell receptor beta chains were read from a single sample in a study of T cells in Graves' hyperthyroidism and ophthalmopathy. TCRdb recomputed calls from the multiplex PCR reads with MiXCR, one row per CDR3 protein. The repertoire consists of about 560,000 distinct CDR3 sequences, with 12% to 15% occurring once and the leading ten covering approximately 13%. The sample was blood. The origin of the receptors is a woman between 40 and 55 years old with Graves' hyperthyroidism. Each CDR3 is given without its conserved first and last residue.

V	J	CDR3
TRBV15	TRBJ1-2	ATSRDDVYGYT
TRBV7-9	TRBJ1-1	ASSLALGQGDTEAF
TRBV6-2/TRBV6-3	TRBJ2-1	ASSYRTGGVVDEQF
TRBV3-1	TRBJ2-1	ASSQNLAGVGDNEQF
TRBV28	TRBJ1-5	ASSRTPGASNQPQH
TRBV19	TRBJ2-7	ASATSRQDYEQY
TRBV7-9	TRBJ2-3	ASSPGGLITDTQY
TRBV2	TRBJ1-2	ASSDRGRAGNYGYT
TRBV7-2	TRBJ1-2	ASSLDASSGGNYGYT
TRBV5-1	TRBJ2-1	ASSLELDSSYNEQF
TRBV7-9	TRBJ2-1	ASSSSLIGSRSSYNEQF
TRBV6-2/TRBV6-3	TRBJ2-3	ASGVDLEQY
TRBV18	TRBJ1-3	ASSVPGPRSGNTIY
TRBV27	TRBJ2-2	ASSFGTDTGELF
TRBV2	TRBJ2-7	ASIGTVRSYEQY
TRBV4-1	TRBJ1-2	ASSHDGTVNYGYT
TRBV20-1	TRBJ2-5	SGGAQGETQY
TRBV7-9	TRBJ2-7	ASSPRIGSGNFPSYVQY
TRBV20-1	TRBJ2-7	SARQGTEQY
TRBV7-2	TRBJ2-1	ASSLSSRSYEQF
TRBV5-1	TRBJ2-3	ASSSTGLAGEDTQY
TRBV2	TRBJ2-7	ASSETSENYEQY
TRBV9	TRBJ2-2	ASSPSSAGELF
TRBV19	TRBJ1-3	ASAVTGGNTIY